A single sample is the source of the 10 T cell receptor beta chains below, sequenced in a study of cytomegalovirus exposure and HLA in healthy donors. Sequencing used immunoSEQ multiplex PCR; TCRdb keeps in-frame clones, though not all of them. The table records roughly 250,000 clones, roughly 90% of them present only once. Sequencing was done on a sample of PBMCs. Source of these receptors: a woman aged 18-29 years in good health and CMV-seronegative.

This clone occurred a few times. In DNA, the CDR3 is TGTGCCACGGGAACAGGGGGCGGTGAGCAGTACGTC. As protein: CATGTGGGEQYV. J is TRBJ2-7 and V is TRBV28, with 9 bases that match TRBD1. The V segment lost 10 bases and the J segment 7 bases; nucleotides outside the gene matches: 8. The CDR3 runs to 12 residues. Germline assignment: CDR1 MDHEN and CDR2 SYDVKM.

The chain is built from TRBV7-3 and TRBJ2-1; 16 nucleotides agree with TRBD2. CDR1 is SGHTA and CDR2 is FQGTGA in the germline V gene. The CDR3 spans 17 residues. V was pared by 2 bases and J by 7 bases, with 5 bases of the junction left unmatched. The CDR3 coding sequence is TGTGCCAGCAGCTTAGCCCCGGGACTAGCGGGGGGGAATGAGCAGTTCTTC. It yields the protein CASSLAPGLAGGNEQFF.

The chain recombines TRBV4-3 with TRBJ1-5; 8 bases are shared with TRBD1. Per the germline V gene, CDR1 is LGHNA and CDR2 is YSLEER. The CDR3 length is 18 residues. With V trimmed by 1 base and J by 0 bases, 8 bases remained unmatched. CDR3 in amino acids: CASSQVTGEGLSNQPQHF. DNA of the CDR3: TGCGCCAGCAGCCAAGTGACAGGGGAAGGCCTTAGCAATCAGCCCCAGCATTTT.

The rearrangement joins TRBV7-8 to TRBJ1-5; D ambiguous. The V gene's germline CDR1 is SGHVS and CDR2 FQNEAQ. CDR3 size: 15 residues. Trimming left V 3 bases short and J 2 bases short, with 11 bases between. CDR3 loop: CASSFSVGGNQPQHF. The DNA of the CDR3 is TGTGCCAGCAGCTTTTCCGTCGGGGGCAATCAGCCCCAGCATTTT.

V and J are TRBV5-1 and TRBJ2-6; tentatively, D is TRBD1 (5 bases). The length of the CDR3 is 13 residues. Germline-derived CDR1 and CDR2 are SGHRS and YFSETQ. Trimming pared 7 bases from V and 2 bases from J, leaving 7 bases between. The CDR3 sequence is CASQGPGANVLTF. CDR3 in DNA: TGCGCCAGCCAGGGTCCTGGGGCCAACGTCCTGACTTTC. Full variable domain (remainder filled in from reference TRBV5-1 and TRBJ2-6): KAGVTQTPRYLIKTRGQQVTLSCSPISGHRSVSWYQQTPGQGLQFLFEYFSETQRNKGNFPGRFSGRQFSNSRSEMNVSTLELGDSALYLCASQGPGANVLTFGAGSRLTVL.

The chain joins TRBV4-2 to TRBJ2-7; D not certain. Trimming took off 4 bases at V and 0 bases at J, with 10 bases between the two ends. This CDR3 has 14 residues. Germline assignment: CDR1 LGHNA and CDR2 YNFKEQ. CDR3 sequence reads: CASSRHMGSYEQYV. The CDR3 coding sequence is TGTGCCAGCAGCCGCCACATGGGCTCCTACGAGCAGTACGTC.

This chain's CDR3 is CASSGMGDIRSPLHF. In DNA, the CDR3 is TGCGCCAGCTCGGGTATGGGGGACATCAGGTCACCCCTCCACTTT. The chain carries TRBV5-1 and TRBJ1-6; D is possibly TRBD1 (6 bases). Deletions cut 7 bases from V and 10 bases from J, with 21 bases between. Germline V CDR1 and CDR2: SGHRS, YFSETQ. The CDR3 has 15 amino acids.

About this clone itself: At one of its ends the junction is not consistent with the germline gene, which may arise from a read error. The V and J genes are TRBV2 and TRBJ1-1; D is perhaps TRBD1 (5 bases). CDR3 length equals 10 residues. Germline-derived CDR1 and CDR2 are SNHLY and FYNNEI. The CDR3 sequence is CASREGEAFF. The CDR3 bases are TGTGCCAGCAGAGAAGGGGAGGCTTTCTTT. Full variable domain (rest looked up from reference TRBV2 and TRBJ1-1): EPEVTQTPSHQVTQMGQEVILRCVPISNHLYFYWYRQILGQKVEFLVSFYNNEISEKSEIFDDQFSVERPDGSNFTLKIRSTKLEDSAMYFCASREGEAFFGQGTRLTVV.

The J gene is TRBJ2-1, the V gene TRBV2; TRBD2 matches at 11 bases. CDR3 length: 15 residues. Per germline, CDR1 SNHLY and CDR2 FYNNEI. The ends lost 2 bases at V and 7 bases at J; junction bases unmatched: 4. The CDR3 DNA follows: TGTGCCAGCAGTGAATCGGCTAGCGGGGGGAATGAGCAGTTCTTC. Translated, it gives CASSESASGGNEQFF.

J is TRBJ1-2 and V is TRBV28; possibly TRBD1 for D (5 bases). Germline-derived CDR1 and CDR2 are MDHEN and SYDVKM. The CDR3 contains 14 residues. V was clipped by 3 bases and J by 6 bases, with 14 bases between them. The CDR3 loop is CASSFFFLGDGYTF. For the CDR3, the DNA is TGTGCCAGCAGTTTTTTCTTTCTAGGGGATGGCTACACCTTC.